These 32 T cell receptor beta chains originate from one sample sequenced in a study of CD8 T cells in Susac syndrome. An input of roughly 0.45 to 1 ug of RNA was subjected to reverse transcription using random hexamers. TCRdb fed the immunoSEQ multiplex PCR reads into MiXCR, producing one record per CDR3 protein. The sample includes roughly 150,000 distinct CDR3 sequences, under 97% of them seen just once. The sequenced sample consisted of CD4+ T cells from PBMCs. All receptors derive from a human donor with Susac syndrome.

This chain's CDR3 is CASSLAGAKLFF. The CDR3 region has the DNA TGTGCCAGCAGTTTAGCGGGAGCGAAGCTGTTTTTT. The chain recombines TRBV12-3 or TRBV12-4 with TRBJ2-2, with a tentative D call TRBD2 (5 bases). The germline V and J ends were trimmed by 0 bases and 12 bases, with 8 bases remaining between them. The CDR3 runs to 12 residues.

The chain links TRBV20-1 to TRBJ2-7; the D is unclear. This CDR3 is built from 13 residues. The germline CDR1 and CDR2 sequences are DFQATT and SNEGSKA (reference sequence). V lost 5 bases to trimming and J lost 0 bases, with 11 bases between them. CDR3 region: CSALVGSSYEQYF. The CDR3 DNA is TGCAGTGCTTTGGTGGGATCCTCCTACGAGCAGTACTTC.

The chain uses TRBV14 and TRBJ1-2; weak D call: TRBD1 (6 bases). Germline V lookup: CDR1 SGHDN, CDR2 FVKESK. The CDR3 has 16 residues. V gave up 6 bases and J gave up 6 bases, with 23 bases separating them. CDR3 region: CASSSLQGSTGDGYTF. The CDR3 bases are TGTGCCAGCAGTTCACTACAGGGTTCAACAGGCGATGGCTACACCTTC.

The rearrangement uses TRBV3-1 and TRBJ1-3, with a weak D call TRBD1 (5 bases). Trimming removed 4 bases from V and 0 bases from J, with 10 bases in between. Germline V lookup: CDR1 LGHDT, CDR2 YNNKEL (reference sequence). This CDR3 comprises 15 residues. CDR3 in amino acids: CASSPRQSSGNTIYF. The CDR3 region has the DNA TGTGCCAGCAGCCCCCGACAGAGCTCTGGAAACACCATATATTTT.

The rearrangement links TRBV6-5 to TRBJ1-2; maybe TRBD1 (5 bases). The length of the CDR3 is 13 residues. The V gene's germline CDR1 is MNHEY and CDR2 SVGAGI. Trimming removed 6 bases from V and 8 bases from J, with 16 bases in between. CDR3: CASRVGPRAGYTF. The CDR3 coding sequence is TGTGCCAGCAGGGTGGGGCCCAGGGCCGGCTACACCTTC.

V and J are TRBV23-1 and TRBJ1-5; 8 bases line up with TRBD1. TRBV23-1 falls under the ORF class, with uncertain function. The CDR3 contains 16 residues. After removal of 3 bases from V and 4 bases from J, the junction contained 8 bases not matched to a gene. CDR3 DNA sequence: TGCGCCAGCAGTCATTACCAGGGGGCGAGTAATCAGCCCCAGCATTTT. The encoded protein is CASSHYQGASNQPQHF.

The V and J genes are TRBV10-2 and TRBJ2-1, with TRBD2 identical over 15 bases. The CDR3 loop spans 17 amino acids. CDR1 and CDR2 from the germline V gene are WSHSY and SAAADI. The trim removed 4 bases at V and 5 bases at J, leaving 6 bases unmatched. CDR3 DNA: TGCGCCAGCAGTGTGGGGACTAGCGGGAGGTTCAACAATGAGCAGTTCTTC. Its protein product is CASSVGTSGRFNNEQFF.

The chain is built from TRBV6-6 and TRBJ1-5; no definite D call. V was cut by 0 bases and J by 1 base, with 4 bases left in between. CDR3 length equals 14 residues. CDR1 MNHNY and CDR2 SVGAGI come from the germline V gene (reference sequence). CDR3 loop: CASSYSGSNQPQHF. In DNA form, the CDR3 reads TGTGCCAGCAGTTACTCCGGGAGCAATCAGCCCCAGCATTTT.

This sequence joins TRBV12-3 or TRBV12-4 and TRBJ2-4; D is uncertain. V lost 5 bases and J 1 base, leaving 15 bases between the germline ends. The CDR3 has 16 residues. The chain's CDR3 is CASSPLGKDAKNIQYF. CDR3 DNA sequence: TGTGCCAGCAGTCCTCTGGGGAAGGATGCCAAAAACATTCAGTACTTC.

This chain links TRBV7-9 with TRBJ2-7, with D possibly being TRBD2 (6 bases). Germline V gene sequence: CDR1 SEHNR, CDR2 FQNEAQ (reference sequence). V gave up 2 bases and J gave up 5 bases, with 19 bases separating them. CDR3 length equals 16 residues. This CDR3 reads CASSLYSSQGLHEQYF. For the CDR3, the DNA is TGTGCCAGCAGCTTATACAGCTCGCAGGGACTCCACGAGCAGTACTTC.

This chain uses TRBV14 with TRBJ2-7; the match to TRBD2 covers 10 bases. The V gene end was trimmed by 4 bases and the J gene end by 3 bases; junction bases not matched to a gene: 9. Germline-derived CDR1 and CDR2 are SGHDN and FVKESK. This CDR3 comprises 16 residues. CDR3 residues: CASSPDQASGSYEQYF. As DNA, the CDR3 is TGTGCCAGCAGCCCGGATCAGGCTAGCGGGAGCTACGAGCAGTACTTC.

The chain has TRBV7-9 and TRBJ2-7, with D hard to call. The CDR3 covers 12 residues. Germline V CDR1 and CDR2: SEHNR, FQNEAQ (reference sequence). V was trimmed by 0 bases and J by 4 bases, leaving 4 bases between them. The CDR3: CASSLARYEQYF. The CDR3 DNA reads TGTGCCAGCAGCTTAGCCCGATACGAGCAGTACTTC.

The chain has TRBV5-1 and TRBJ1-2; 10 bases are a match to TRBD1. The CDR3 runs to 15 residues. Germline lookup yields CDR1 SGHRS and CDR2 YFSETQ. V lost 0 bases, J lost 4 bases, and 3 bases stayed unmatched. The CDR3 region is CASSLETGGFYGYTF. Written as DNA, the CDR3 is TGCGCCAGCAGCTTGGAGACAGGGGGCTTCTATGGCTACACCTTC.

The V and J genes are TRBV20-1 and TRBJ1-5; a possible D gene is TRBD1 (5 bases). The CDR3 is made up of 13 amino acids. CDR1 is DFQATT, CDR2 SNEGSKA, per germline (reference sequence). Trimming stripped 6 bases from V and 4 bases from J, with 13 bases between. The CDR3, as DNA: TGCAGTGCCGCTCGACAGAAGAATCAGCCCCAGCATTTT. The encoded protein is CSAARQKNQPQHF.

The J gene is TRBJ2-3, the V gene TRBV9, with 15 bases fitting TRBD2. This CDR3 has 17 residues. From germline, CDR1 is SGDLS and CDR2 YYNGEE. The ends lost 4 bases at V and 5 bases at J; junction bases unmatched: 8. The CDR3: CASSSRTSGGARDTQYF. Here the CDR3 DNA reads TGTGCCAGCAGCTCCCGGACTAGCGGGGGGGCACGAGATACGCAGTATTTT.

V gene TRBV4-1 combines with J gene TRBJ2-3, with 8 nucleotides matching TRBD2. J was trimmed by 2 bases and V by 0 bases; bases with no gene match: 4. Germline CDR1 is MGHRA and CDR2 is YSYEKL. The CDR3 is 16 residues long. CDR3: CASSQDDSGTTDTQYF. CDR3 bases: TGCGCCAGCAGCCAAGATGATAGCGGGACCACAGATACGCAGTATTTT.

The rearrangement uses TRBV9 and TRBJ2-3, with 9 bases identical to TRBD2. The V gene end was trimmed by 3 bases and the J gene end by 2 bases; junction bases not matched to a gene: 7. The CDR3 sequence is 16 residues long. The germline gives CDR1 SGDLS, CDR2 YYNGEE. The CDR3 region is CASSGRASGNTDTQYF. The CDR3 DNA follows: TGTGCCAGCAGCGGCCGGGCTAGCGGGAACACAGATACGCAGTATTTT.

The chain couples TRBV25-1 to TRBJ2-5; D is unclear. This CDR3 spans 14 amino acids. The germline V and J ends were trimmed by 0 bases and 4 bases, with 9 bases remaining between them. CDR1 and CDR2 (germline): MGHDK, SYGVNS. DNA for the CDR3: TGTGCCAGCAGTGAATACAAAGCGACAGAGACCCAGTACTTC. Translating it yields CASSEYKATETQYF.

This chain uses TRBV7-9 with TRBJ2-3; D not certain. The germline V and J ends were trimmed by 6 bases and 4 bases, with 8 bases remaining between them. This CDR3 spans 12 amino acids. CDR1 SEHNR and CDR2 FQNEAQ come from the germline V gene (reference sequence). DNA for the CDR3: TGTGCCAGCAGTAGAGGTCCAGATACGCAGTATTTT. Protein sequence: CASSRGPDTQYF.

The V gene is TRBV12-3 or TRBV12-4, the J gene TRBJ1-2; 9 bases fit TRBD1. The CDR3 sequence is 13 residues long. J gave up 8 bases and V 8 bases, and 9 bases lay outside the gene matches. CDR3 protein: CASDGQGLSGYTF. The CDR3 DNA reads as TGTGCCAGCGATGGACAGGGGCTGAGCGGCTACACCTTC.

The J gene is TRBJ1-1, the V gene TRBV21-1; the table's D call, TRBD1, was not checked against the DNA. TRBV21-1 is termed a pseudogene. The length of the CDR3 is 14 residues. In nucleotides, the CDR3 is TGTGCCAGCAGCAAAGCCCCAGGGCGAACTGAAGCTTTCTTT. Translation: CASSKAPGRTEAFF.

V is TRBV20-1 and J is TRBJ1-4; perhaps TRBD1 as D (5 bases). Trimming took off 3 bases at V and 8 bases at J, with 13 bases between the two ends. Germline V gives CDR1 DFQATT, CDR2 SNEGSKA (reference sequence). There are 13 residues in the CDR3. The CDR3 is CSASKGAEEKLFF. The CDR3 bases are TGCAGTGCTAGTAAAGGGGCGGAGGAAAAACTGTTTTTT.

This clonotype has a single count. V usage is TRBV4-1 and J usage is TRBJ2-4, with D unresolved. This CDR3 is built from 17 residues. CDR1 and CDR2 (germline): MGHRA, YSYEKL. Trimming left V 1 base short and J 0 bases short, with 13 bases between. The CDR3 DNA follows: TGCGCCAGCAGCCAAGTTGCAGGCTCACTAGCCAAAAACATTCAGTACTTC. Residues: CASSQVAGSLAKNIQYF.

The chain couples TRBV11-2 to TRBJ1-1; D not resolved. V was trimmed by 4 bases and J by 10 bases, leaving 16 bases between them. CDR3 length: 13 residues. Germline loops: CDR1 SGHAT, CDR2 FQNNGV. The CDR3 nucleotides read TGTGCCAGCAGCTACATTCTGGGAGTTATAGCTTTCTTT. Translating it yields CASSYILGVIAFF.

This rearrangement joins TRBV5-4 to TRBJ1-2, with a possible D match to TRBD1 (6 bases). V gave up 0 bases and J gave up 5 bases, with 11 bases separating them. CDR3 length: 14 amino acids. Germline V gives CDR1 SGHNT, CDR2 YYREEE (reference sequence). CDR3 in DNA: TGTGCCAGCAGCTTGGACAGGGAGCAATATGGCTACACCTTC. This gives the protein CASSLDREQYGYTF.

The CDR3 here is CASSLWGQGYEQYF. In DNA form, the CDR3 reads TGTGCCAGCAGCTTGTGGGGACAGGGGTACGAGCAGTACTTC. V and J are TRBV5-6 and TRBJ2-7; 10 nucleotides line up with TRBD1. The junction had 2 bases not matched to a gene; V was cut back by 1 base and J by 4 bases. Germline V gives CDR1 SGHDT, CDR2 YYEEEE. CDR3 length equals 14 residues.

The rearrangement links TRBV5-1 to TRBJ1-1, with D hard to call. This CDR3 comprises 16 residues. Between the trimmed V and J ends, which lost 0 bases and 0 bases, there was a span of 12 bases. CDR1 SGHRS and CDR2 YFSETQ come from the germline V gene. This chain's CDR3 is CASSLAGTSMNTEAFF. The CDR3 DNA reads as TGCGCCAGCAGCTTGGCGGGCACCTCCATGAACACTGAAGCTTTCTTT.

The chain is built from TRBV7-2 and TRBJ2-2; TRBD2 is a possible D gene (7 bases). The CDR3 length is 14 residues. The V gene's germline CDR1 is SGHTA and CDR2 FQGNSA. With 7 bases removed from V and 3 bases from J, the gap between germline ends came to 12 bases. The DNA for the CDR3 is TGTGCCAGCACCCGGGGGGCGTACACCGGGGAGCTGTTTTTT. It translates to CASTRGAYTGELFF.

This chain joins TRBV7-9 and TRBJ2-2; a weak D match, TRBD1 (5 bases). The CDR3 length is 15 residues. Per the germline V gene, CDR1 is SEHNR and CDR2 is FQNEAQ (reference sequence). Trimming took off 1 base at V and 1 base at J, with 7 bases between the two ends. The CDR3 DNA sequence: TGTGCCAGCAGCTTAGGGACACTGAACACCGGGGAGCTGTTTTTT. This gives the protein CASSLGTLNTGELFF.

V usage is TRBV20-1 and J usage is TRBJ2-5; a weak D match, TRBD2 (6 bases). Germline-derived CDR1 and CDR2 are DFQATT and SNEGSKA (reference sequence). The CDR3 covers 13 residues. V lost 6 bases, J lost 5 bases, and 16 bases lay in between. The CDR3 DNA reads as TGCAGTGCGGGGGACTCCCCAGACGAGACCCAGTACTTC. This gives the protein CSAGDSPDETQYF.

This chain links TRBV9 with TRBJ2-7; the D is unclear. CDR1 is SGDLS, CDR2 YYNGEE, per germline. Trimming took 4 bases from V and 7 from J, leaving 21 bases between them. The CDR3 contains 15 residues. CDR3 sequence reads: CASSSSSGISREQYF. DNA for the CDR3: TGTGCCAGCAGCTCCTCGTCAGGAATTTCGAGAGAGCAGTACTTC.

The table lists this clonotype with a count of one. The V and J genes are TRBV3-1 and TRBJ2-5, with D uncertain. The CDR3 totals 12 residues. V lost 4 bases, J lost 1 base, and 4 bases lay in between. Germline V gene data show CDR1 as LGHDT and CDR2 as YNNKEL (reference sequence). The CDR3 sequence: CASSRSQETQYF. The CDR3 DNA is TGTGCCAGCAGCCGTAGCCAAGAGACCCAGTACTTC.